Included here is one T cell receptor beta chain sequence, with context. Its antigen is not known. Sequencing relied on immunoSEQ assay v3.0, run at survey level. Sequencing had a target that covered about 40,000-55,000 T-cell genomes per sample. Clones were read by immunoSEQ multiplex PCR, and TCRdb kept only the in-frame ones, dropping some. The data show more than 10,000 clones, with roughly three quarters seen just once and about 20% held by the top ten. V lost 8 bases and J lost 5, with 13 bases in between. Germline assignment: CDR1 SQVTM and CDR2 ANQGSEA. The CDR3 contains 12 residues. This sample is part of a study of long-term antiretroviral therapy in people with HIV. Turning to the study itself: A decade or so separates the oldest specimens from the later 2015 immediate-ART recommendation.

Study-wide findings and caveats: Repertoires looked antigen-experienced, with only a slight naive shift after ART.

The study used samples holding about 0.85-10 million cryopreserved PBMC before DNA extraction. Specimen: unsorted PBMCs, collected 0.5 years before starting antiretroviral therapy. This receptor was taken from a middle-aged woman with HIV. The chain recombines TRBV29-1 with TRBJ2-1; D not resolved. The CDR3 DNA follows: TGCAGCTACGCGCGGTTCAACAATGAGCAGTTCTTC. Its translation is CSYARFNNEQFF.